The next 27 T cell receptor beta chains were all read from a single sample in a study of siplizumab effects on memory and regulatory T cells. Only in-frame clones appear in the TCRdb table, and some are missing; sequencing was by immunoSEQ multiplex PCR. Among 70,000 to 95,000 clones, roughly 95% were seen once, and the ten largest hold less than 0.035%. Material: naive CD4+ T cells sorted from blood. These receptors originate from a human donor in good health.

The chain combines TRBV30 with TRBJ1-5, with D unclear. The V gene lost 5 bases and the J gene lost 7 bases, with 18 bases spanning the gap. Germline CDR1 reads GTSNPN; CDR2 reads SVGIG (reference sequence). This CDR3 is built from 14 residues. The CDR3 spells CAWGPRVGNQPQHF. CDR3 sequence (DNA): TGTGCCTGGGGCCCTAGGGTAGGGAACCAGCCCCAGCATTTT.

DNA of the CDR3: TGTGCCAGCAGTTATGGCGGGGGGACGTCCTACAATGAGCAGTTCTTC. Translating it yields CASSYGGGTSYNEQFF. This chain connects TRBV6-5 to TRBJ2-1; TRBD2 aligns across 8 bases. Trimming took 3 bases from V and 1 from J; bases not matched to a gene: 5. The CDR3 extends over 16 amino acids. From germline, CDR1 is MNHEY and CDR2 SVGAGI.

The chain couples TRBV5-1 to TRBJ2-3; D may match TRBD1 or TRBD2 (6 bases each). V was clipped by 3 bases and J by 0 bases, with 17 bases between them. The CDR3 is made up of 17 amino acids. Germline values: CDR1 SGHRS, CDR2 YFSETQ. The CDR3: CASSWGAREKSTDTQYF. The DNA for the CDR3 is TGCGCCAGCAGCTGGGGGGCAAGAGAAAAGAGCACAGATACGCAGTATTTT.

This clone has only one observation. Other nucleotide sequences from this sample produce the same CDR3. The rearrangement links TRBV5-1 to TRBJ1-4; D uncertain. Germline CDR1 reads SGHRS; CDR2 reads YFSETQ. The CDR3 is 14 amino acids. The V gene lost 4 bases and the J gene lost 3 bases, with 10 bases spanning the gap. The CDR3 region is CASSLGGPNEKLFF. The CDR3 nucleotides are TGCGCCAGCAGCCTAGGCGGGCCTAATGAAAAACTGTTTTTT. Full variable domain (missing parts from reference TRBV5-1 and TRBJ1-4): KAGVTQTPRYLIKTRGQQVTLSCSPISGHRSVSWYQQTPGQGLQFLFEYFSETQRNKGNFPGRFSGRQFSNSRSEMNVSTLELGDSALYLCASSLGGPNEKLFFGSGTQLSVL.

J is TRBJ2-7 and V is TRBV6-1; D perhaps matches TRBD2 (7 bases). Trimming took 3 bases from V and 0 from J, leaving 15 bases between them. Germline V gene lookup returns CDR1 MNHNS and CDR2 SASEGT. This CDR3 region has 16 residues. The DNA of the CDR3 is TGTGCCAGCAGTGATTGGGGGGGCTTCTACTCCTACGAGCAGTACTTC. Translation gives CASSDWGGFYSYEQYF.

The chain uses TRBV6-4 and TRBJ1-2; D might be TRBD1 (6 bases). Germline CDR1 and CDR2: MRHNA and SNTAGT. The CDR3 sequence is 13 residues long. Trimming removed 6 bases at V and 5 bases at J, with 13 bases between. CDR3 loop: CASREGGVYGYTF. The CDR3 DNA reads TGTGCCAGCAGGGAGGGGGGCGTTTATGGCTACACCTTC.

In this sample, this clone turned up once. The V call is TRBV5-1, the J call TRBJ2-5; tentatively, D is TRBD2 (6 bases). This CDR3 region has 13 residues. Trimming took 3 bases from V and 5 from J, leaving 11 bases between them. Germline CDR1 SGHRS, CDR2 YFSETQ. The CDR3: CASSWGVKETQYF. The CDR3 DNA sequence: TGCGCCAGCAGCTGGGGGGTAAAGGAGACCCAGTACTTC.

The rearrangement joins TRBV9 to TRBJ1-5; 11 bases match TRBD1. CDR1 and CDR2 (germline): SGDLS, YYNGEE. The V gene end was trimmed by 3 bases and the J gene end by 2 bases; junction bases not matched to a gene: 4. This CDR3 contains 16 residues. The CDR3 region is CASSAGQGAGNQPQHF. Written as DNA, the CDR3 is TGTGCCAGCAGCGCCGGACAGGGGGCGGGCAATCAGCCCCAGCATTTT.

The CDR3 is CASTEPGDGYYGYTF. In nucleotides, the CDR3 is TGTGCCAGTACTGAACCCGGAGACGGCTATTATGGCTACACCTTC. This chain uses TRBV19 with TRBJ1-2; D is uncertain. This CDR3 comprises 15 residues. In germline, CDR1 is LNHDA, CDR2 SQIVND (reference sequence). The germline V and J ends were trimmed by 7 bases and 5 bases, with 20 bases remaining between them.

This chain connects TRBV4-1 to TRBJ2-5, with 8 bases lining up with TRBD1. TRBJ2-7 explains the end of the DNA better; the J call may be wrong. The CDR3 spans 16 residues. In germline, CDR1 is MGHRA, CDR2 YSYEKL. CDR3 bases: TGCGCCAGCAGCCAAGATCGGACAGGGAGCTCCTACGAGCAGTACTTC. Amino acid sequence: CASSQDRTGSSYEQYF.

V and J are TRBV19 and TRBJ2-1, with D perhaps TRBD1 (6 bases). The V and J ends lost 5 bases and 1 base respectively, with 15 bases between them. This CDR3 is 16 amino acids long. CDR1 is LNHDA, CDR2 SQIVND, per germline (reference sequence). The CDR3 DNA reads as TGTGCCAGTAGTGGAAGGGGGTCCCCTTCCTACAATGAGCAGTTCTTC. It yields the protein CASSGRGSPSYNEQFF.

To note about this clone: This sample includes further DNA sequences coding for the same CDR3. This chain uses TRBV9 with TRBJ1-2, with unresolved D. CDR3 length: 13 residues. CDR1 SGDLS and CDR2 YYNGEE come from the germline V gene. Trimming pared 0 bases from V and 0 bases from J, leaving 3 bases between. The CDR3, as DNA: TGTGCCAGCAGCGTAGCAGCTAACTATGGCTACACCTTC. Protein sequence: CASSVAANYGYTF.

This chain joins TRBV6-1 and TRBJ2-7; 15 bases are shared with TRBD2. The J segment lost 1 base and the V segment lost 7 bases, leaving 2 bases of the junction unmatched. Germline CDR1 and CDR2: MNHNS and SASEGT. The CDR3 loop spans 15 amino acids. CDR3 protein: CASMGLAGGSYEQYF. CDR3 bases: TGTGCCAGCATGGGACTAGCGGGGGGTTCCTACGAGCAGTACTTC.

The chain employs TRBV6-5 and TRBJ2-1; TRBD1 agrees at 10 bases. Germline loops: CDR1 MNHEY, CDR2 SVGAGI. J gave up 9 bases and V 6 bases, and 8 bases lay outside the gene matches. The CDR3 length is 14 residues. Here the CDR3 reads CASSPGQGIGEQFF. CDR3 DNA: TGTGCCAGCAGCCCGGGACAGGGGATTGGTGAGCAGTTCTTC.

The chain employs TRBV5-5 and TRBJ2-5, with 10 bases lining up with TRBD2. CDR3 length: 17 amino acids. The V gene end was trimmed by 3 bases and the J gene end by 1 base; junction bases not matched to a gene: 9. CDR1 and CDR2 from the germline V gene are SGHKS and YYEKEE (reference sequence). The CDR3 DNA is TGTGCCAGCAGCTCGGTCATCGTAGCGGGGGGCCAAGAGACCCAGTACTTC. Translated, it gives CASSSVIVAGGQETQYF.

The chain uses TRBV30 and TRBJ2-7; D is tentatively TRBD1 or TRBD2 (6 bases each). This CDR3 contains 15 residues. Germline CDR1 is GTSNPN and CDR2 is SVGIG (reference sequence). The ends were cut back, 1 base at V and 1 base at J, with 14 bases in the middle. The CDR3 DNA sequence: TGTGCCTGGAGTGGGAGGGGGTTGGGGTCCTACGAGCAGTACTTC. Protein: CAWSGRGLGSYEQYF.

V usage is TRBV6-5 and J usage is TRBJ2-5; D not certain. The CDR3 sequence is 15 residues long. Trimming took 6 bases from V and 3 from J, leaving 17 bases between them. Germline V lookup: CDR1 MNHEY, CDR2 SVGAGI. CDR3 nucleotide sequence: TGTGCCAGCAGCCTAGGGTTTTCGGAGAAAGAGACCCAGTACTTC. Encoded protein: CASSLGFSEKETQYF.

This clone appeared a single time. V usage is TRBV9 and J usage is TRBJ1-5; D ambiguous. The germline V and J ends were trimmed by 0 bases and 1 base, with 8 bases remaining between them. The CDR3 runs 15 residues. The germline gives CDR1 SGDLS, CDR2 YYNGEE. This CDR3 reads CASSVEGWSNQPQHF. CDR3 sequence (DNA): TGTGCCAGCAGCGTAGAGGGATGGAGCAATCAGCCCCAGCATTTT. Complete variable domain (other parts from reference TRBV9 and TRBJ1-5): DSGVTQTPKHLITATGQRVTLRCSPRSGDLSVYWYQQSLDQGLQFLIQYYNGEERAKGNILERFSAQQFPDLHSELNLSSLELGDSALYFCASSVEGWSNQPQHFGDGTRLSIL.

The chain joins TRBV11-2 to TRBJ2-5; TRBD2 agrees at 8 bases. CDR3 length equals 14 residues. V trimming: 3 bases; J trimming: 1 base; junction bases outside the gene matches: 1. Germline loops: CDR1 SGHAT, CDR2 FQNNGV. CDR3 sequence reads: CASSFSGGQETQYF. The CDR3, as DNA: TGTGCCAGCAGCTTCAGCGGGGGCCAAGAGACCCAGTACTTC.

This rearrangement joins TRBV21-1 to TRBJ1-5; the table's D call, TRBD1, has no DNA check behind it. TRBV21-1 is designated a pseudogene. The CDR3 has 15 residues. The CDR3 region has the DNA TGTGCCAGCAGCCGAAGACAGGGGTCTCATCAGCCCCAGCATTTT. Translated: CASSRRQGSHQPQHF.

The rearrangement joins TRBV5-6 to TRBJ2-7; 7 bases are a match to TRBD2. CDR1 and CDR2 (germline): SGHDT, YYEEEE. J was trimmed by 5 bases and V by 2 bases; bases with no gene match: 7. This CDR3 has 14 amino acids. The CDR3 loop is CASSFWDYTHEQYF. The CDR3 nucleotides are TGTGCCAGCAGCTTTTGGGACTACACCCACGAGCAGTACTTC.

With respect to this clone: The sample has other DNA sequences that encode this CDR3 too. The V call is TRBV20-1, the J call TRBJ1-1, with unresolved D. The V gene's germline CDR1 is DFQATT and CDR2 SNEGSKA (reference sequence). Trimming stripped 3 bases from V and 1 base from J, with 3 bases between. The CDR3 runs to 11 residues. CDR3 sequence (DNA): TGCAGTGCTAGGGAGAACACTGAAGCTTTCTTT. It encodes CSARENTEAFF.

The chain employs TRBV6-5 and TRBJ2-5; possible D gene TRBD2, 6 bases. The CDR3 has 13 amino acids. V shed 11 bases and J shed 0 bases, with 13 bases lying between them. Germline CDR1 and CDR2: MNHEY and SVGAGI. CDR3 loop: CALGGVNQETQYF. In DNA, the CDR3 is TGTGCCTTAGGCGGGGTTAACCAAGAGACCCAGTACTTC.

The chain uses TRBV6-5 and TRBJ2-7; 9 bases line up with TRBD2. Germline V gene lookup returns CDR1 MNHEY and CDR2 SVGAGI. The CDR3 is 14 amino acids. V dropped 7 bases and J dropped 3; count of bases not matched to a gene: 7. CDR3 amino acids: CASNRRGGVYEQYF. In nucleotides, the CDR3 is TGTGCCAGCAACCGGCGGGGGGGCGTCTACGAGCAGTACTTC.

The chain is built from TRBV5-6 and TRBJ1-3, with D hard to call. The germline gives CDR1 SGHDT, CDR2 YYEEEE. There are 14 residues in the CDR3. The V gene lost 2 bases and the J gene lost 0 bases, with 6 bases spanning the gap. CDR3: CASSFLTSGNTIYF. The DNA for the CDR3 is TGTGCCAGCAGCTTCCTTACCTCTGGAAACACCATATATTTT.

The CDR3 region is CASRSGGQEKLFF. In DNA form, the CDR3 reads TGTGCCAGTAGGTCAGGGGGCCAGGAAAAACTGTTTTTT. The rearrangement uses TRBV19 and TRBJ1-4; 8 nucleotides match TRBD1. Per the germline V gene, CDR1 is LNHDA and CDR2 is SQIVND (reference sequence). V lost 6 bases and J lost 8; bases outside the gene matches: 5. This CDR3 region has 13 residues.

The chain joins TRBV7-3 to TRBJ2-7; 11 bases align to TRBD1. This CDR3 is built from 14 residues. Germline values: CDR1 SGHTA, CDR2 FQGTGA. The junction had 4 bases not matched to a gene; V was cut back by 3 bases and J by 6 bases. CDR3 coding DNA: TGTGCCAGCAGCTTTCAGGGACAGGGGGTCGAGCAGTACTTC. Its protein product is CASSFQGQGVEQYF.